Below, one T cell receptor beta chain is given with its context. Its antigen is unknown. The sample is drawn from a study of high-grade serous ovarian cancer treatment subgroups. Study background: Samples averaged about 15,000 reads and around 7,600 unique TCR beta rearrangements.

Study-level findings and limits: Without spatial data, bulk sequencing limits insight into HGSC tumor diversity.

The tumor samples were collected prior to definitive surgery or chemotherapy. The repertoire was sequenced with immunoSEQ multiplex PCR; TCRdb's copy has only in-frame clones and lacks some. Among about 3,900 clones, over 65% were seen once, and the ten largest hold roughly 9%. Material for sequencing was tumor tissue. The receptor's source is a human donor with high-grade serous ovarian cancer.

CDR3 region: CASSWGTGQETQYF. CDR3 nucleotides: TGTGCCAGCAGTTGGGGAACGGGCCAAGAGACCCAGTACTTC. The rearrangement uses TRBV28 and TRBJ2-5; D uncertain. Trimming shortened V by 4 bases and J by 1 base, and 10 bases separated the two germline ends. Germline V gene sequence: CDR1 MDHEN, CDR2 SYDVKM. The CDR3 extends over 14 amino acids.